The 17 T cell receptor beta chains reported below all come from one sample, sequenced in a study of identical twins. From the 5' RACE reads, TCRdb called clonotypes with MiXCR, one entry per CDR3 protein. This table holds approximately 210,000 distinct CDR3 sequences, around a tenth found once. The sample consisted of memory (CD45RO+) T cells sorted from blood. These receptor sequences come from a woman between 18 and 29 years old in good health.

In this sample, this clonotype turned up a few times. The V and J genes are TRBV5-1 and TRBJ2-7; tentatively, D is TRBD1 or TRBD2 (5 bases each). The CDR3 has 14 amino acids. Germline V CDR1 and CDR2: SGHRS, YFSETQ. Trimming stripped 4 bases from V and 3 bases from J, with 14 bases between. The DNA for the CDR3 is TGCGCCAGCAGCACCCCGGGACGGGACTACGAGCAGTACTTC. Translated, it gives CASSTPGRDYEQYF. Full variable domain (rest looked up from reference TRBV5-1 and TRBJ2-7): KAGVTQTPRYLIKTRGQQVTLSCSPISGHRSVSWYQQTPGQGLQFLFEYFSETQRNKGNFPGRFSGRQFSNSRSEMNVSTLELGDSALYLCASSTPGRDYEQYFGPGTRLTVT.

This clonotype was observed a few times. The chain is built from TRBV6-2 or TRBV6-3 and TRBJ1-4, with 7 bases matching TRBD1. The V segment lost 5 bases and the J segment 3 bases; nucleotides outside the gene matches: 3. This CDR3 has 14 residues. Germline CDR1 is MNHEY and CDR2 is SVGEGT. Here the CDR3 reads CASSHGTANEKLFF. CDR3 nucleotides: TGTGCCAGCAGTCACGGGACAGCTAATGAAAAACTGTTTTTT.

The table lists this clonotype with many counts. The chain couples TRBV12-3 or TRBV12-4 to TRBJ1-2, with D possibly being TRBD1 (6 bases). The ends were cut back, 3 bases at V and 8 bases at J, with 13 bases in the middle. This CDR3 comprises 13 residues. CDR3: CASSFGGRRGYTF. The DNA for the CDR3 is TGTGCCAGCAGTTTTGGGGGGCGGCGAGGCTACACCTTC.

This clonotype occurred a few times. This clone may be a read error of a much larger clone one base away. A read error is likely, as this CDR3 ends without the conserved phenylalanine or tryptophan. The chain links TRBV7-9 to TRBJ2-3; no reliable D call. The CDR3 runs to 15 residues. Germline CDR1 reads SEHNR; CDR2 reads FQNEAQ (reference sequence). V lost 3 bases, J lost 4 bases, and 14 bases lay in between. CDR3 amino acids: CASSFRAASPDTQYS. For the CDR3, the DNA is TGTGCCAGCAGCTTCCGTGCTGCATCCCCAGATACGCAGTATTCT.

The chain combines TRBV18 with TRBJ2-1, with unresolved D. This CDR3 is 12 amino acids long. Germline CDR1 KGHSH, CDR2 LQKENI. Trimming cost V 6 bases and J 9 bases, with 12 bases left between them. The CDR3 sequence is CASSGLSGEQFF. The CDR3 nucleotides are TGTGCCAGCTCCGGTCTTTCTGGTGAGCAGTTCTTC.

This clonotype turned up a few times. This chain joins TRBV5-6 and TRBJ2-5; D remains ambiguous. The ends were cut back, 2 bases at V and 2 bases at J, with 13 bases in the middle. Germline CDR1 reads SGHDT; CDR2 reads YYEEEE. The CDR3 extends over 15 amino acids. As DNA, the CDR3 is TGTGCCAGCAGCTTCCTTTCGGACGGGCAAGAGACCCAGTACTTC. Protein product: CASSFLSDGQETQYF.

This chain connects TRBV14 to TRBJ1-1, with a possible D match to TRBD1 (5 bases). This CDR3 contains 16 residues. V lost 0 bases and J 3 bases, leaving 14 bases between the germline ends. Germline CDR1 is SGHDN and CDR2 is FVKESK. In DNA, the CDR3 is TGTGCCAGCAGCCAAGATCTCGGGGGTTTGGACACTGAAGCTTTCTTT. Its translation is CASSQDLGGLDTEAFF.

The chain combines TRBV5-1 with TRBJ1-2, with TRBD1 matching 7 bases. CDR1 and CDR2 (germline): SGHRS, YFSETQ. With V trimmed by 4 bases and J by 5 bases, 11 bases remained unmatched. This CDR3 is built from 15 residues. The CDR3 region is CASSLGTDLRYGYTF. The CDR3 DNA is TGCGCCAGCAGCCTCGGGACAGACCTTAGGTATGGCTACACCTTC.

This clonotype was seen only a few times. The chain carries TRBV6-1 and TRBJ2-4; perhaps D is TRBD1 or TRBD2 (6 bases each). The CDR3 runs to 15 residues. Trimming shortened V by 10 bases and J by 1 base, and 17 bases separated the two germline ends. CDR1 is MNHNS and CDR2 is SASEGT in the germline V gene. CDR3 region: CAISQGGRAKNIQYF. CDR3 in DNA: TGTGCCATTTCACAGGGAGGTCGTGCCAAAAACATTCAGTACTTC.

This clonotype turned up a few times. The gene calls are TRBV2 and TRBJ2-3, with TRBD1 as a possible D gene (5 bases). V lost 8 bases and J 3 bases, leaving 18 bases between the germline ends. Per the germline V gene, CDR1 is SNHLY and CDR2 is FYNNEI. CDR3 size: 15 residues. The CDR3 coding sequence is TGTGCCAGCTCCGACAGACGAAGATTAACAGATACGCAGTATTTT. This translates into CASSDRRRLTDTQYF.

This clonotype was counted only a few times. The chain couples TRBV6-5 to TRBJ2-2; 9 positions agree with TRBD2. This CDR3 has 15 residues. Germline-derived CDR1 and CDR2 are MNHEY and SVGAGI. V dropped 2 bases and J dropped 3; count of bases not matched to a gene: 1. The CDR3 DNA reads TGTGCCAGCAGTTACGCGGGAGGGCACACCGGGGAGCTGTTTTTT. It translates to CASSYAGGHTGELFF.

In this sample, this clonotype turned up a few times. The chain recombines TRBV20-1 with TRBJ2-7; no reliable D call. Between the trimmed V and J ends, which lost 7 bases and 3 bases, there was a span of 7 bases. The CDR3 has 10 amino acids. Germline V gene sequence: CDR1 DFQATT, CDR2 SNEGSKA (reference sequence). For the CDR3, the DNA is TGCAGTGTCAACGGCTACGAGCAGTACTTC. Translation gives CSVNGYEQYF.

This clonotype showed up just a few times. The chain recombines TRBV10-2 with TRBJ2-2, with TRBD2 matching 7 bases. The CDR3 runs to 16 residues. V lost 6 bases, J lost 6 bases, and 13 bases stayed unmatched. From germline, CDR1 is WSHSY and CDR2 SAAADI. The CDR3 nucleotides are TGCGCCAGCAGCACGTCAGGCGGGGGTATTTCCGGGGAGCTGTTTTTT. It codes for CASSTSGGGISGELFF.

The gene calls are TRBV29-1 and TRBJ1-1; weak D call: TRBD1 (6 bases). Trimming left V 3 bases short and J 6 bases short, with 17 bases between. Per the germline V gene, CDR1 is SQVTM and CDR2 is ANQGSEA. The CDR3 contains 14 residues. As DNA, the CDR3 is TGCAGCGTTGATAGGGGGATTAAGGTCGCTGAAGCTTTCTTT. As protein: CSVDRGIKVAEAFF.

Remarks on this clonotype: Just one base apart from a much larger clone, this may be a read error. V gene TRBV7-2 combines with J gene TRBJ2-1, with D maybe TRBD2 (5 bases). The CDR3 spans 15 residues. CDR1 SGHTA and CDR2 FQGNSA come from the germline V gene. CDR3 DNA sequence: TGTGCCAGCAGCTTAGGCGGGTACTCCTACAATGTGCAGTTCTTC. This encodes CASSLGGYSYNVQFF.

The table lists this clonotype with many counts. The CDR3 DNA follows: TGTGCCAGCACCATAATAGGTAGGGGCCCGAACACTGAAGCTTTCTTT. Its protein product is CASTIIGRGPNTEAFF. This rearrangement joins TRBV7-9 to TRBJ1-1; maybe TRBD1 (5 bases). The CDR3 has 16 amino acids. The V end was cut by 7 bases, the J end by 1 base, with 19 bases between. Germline V lookup: CDR1 SEHNR, CDR2 FQNEAQ (reference sequence).

The CDR3 region is CASSEALEGYEQYF. CDR3 DNA sequence: TGTGCCAGCAGTGAAGCTTTGGAGGGTTACGAGCAGTACTTC. The chain couples TRBV6-1 to TRBJ2-7; possibly TRBD2 for D (6 bases). Germline-derived CDR1 and CDR2 are MNHNS and SASEGT. Trimming removed 0 bases from V and 4 bases from J, with 10 bases in between. The CDR3 totals 14 residues.